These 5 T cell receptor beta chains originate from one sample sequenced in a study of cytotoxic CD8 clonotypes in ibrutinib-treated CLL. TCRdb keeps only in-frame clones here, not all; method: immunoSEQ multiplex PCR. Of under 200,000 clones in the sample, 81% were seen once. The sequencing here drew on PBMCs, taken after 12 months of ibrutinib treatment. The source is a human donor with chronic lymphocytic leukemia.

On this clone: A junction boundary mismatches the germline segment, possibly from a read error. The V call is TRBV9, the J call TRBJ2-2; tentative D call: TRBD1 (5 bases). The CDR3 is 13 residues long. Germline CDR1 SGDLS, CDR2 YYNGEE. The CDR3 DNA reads TGTGCCACCAGCAAGGGGTCTGACGGGGAGCTGTTTTTT. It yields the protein CATSKGSDGELFF.

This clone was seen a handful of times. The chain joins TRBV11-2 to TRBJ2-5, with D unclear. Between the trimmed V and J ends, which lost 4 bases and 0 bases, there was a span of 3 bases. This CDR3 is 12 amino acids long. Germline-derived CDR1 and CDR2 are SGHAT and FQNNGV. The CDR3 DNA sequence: TGTGCCAGCAGCTCCTACCAAGAGACCCAGTACTTC. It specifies CASSSYQETQYF.

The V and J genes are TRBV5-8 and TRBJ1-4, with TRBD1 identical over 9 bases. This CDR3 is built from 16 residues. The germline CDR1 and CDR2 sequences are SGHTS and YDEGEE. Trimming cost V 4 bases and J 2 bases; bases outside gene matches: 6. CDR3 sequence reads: CASSGGQGMTNEKLFF. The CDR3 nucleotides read TGTGCCAGCAGCGGCGGACAGGGGATGACTAATGAAAAACTGTTTTTT. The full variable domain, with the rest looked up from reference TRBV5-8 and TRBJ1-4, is EAGVTQSPTHLIKTRGQQATLRCSPISGHTSVYWYQQALGLGLQFLLWYDEGEERNRGNFPPRFSGRQFPNYSSELNVNALELEDSALYLCASSGGQGMTNEKLFFGSGTQLSVL.

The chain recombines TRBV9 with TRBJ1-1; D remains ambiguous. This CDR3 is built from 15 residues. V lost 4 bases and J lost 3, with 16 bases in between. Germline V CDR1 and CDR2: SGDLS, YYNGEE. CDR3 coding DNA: TGTGCCAGCAGCCTTTACGAGACTGCCTACACTGAAGCTTTCTTT. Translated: CASSLYETAYTEAFF.

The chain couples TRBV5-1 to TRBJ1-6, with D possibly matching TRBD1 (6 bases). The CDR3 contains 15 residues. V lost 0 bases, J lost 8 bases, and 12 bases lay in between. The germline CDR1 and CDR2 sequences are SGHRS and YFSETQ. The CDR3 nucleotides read TGCGCCAGCAGCTTGGGTCCGACAGGATATTCACCCCTCCACTTT. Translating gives CASSLGPTGYSPLHF.